This T cell receptor beta chain was recovered during a study of blood T cell repertoires in COVID-19. The ends were cut back, 5 bases at V and 7 bases at J, with 14 bases in the middle. Germline V gene lookup returns CDR1 MDHEN and CDR2 SYDVKM. This CDR3 is built from 13 residues. TCRdb's table, derived via immunoSEQ multiplex PCR, lists solely in-frame clones and lacks some. The repertoire has around 470,000 clones, around 91% of them found once; the top ten carry approximately 0.65%. Recruitment covered about two dozen US areas and drew participants whose ages spanned 18 to 89 years. The specimen was PBMCs or T cells enriched from blood (not recorded which). This receptor was obtained from a man aged 18 to 30 who had recovered from COVID-19. This chain joins TRBV28 and TRBJ1-1, with D possibly matching TRBD1 (5 bases). The CDR3 is CASSVRTQIEAFF. In DNA, the CDR3 is TGTGCCAGCAGTGTTAGGACACAGATTGAAGCTTTCTTT.